This is a list of T cell receptor beta chains from one sample in a study of CD8 T cells in Susac syndrome. In TCRdb, the immunoSEQ multiplex PCR reads were re-called with MiXCR into one record per CDR3 protein. This table has 200,000 to 250,000 distinct CDR3 sequences, approximately 90% appearing once. Input material: CD8+ T cells from PBMCs. The origin of the receptors is a human donor with multiple sclerosis. Both conserved end residues are part of each CDR3. The order of the fields is CDR3 length, J gene, V gene, D gene, clone size, CDR3 protein, CDR3 DNA. A D gene is named only where the DNA matches it firmly. The size field is filled for only some rows; it gives once, few, many or a size class.

>18|TRBJ2-4|TRBV5-4|TRBD2|NA
CASSFFSSGAVGLNIQYF
TGTGCCAGCAGCTTCTTTAGTAGCGGGGCTGTGGGTTTAAACATTCAGTACTTC
>16|TRBJ1-1|TRBV3-1|NA|few
CASSHAGMGMNTEAFF
TGTGCCAGCAGCCACGCCGGAATGGGCATGAACACTGAAGCTTTCTTT
>13|TRBJ1-3|TRBV7-9|NA|NA
CASSPITGNTIYF
TGTGCCAGCAGCCCCATTACGGGAAACACCATATATTTT
>14|TRBJ2-7|TRBV13|NA|NA
CASSLRHRVYEQYF
TGTGCCAGCAGCCTGAGACACAGAGTCTACGAGCAGTACTTC
>22|TRBJ2-1|TRBV29-1|TRBD2|NA
CSVDGTTSGRLAGPNPYNEQFF
TGCAGCGTTGATGGAACGACTAGCGGGAGGCTCGCTGGGCCGAATCCGTACAATGAGCAGTTCTTC
>14|TRBJ2-3|TRBV7-3|TRBD2|NA
CASKLAGGTDTQYF
TGTGCCAGCAAATTAGCGGGAGGAACCGATACGCAGTATTTT
>16|TRBJ1-1|TRBV12-3/TRBV12-4|NA|NA
CASTLQRGMLNTEAFF
TGTGCCAGCACCCTACAAAGGGGGATGCTGAACACTGAAGCTTTCTTT
>14|TRBJ1-2|TRBV30|NA|once
CAWSTLGGAYGYTF
TGTGCCTGGAGTACTCTTGGGGGCGCGTATGGCTACACCTTC
>16|TRBJ2-3|TRBV7-9|NA|NA
CASSLGPGKSTDTQYF
TGTGCCAGCAGCTTGGGGCCAGGGAAAAGCACAGATACGCAGTATTTT
>17|TRBJ1-1|TRBV13|NA|NA
CASTPGGLGRGDTEAFF
TGTGCCAGCACACCCGGGGGGCTCGGCCGGGGAGACACTGAAGCTTTCTTT
>13|TRBJ1-1|TRBV19|NA|few
CASRPGGNTEAFF
TGTGCCAGTCGACCCGGAGGGAACACTGAAGCTTTCTTT
>15|TRBJ2-6|TRBV6-5|NA|NA
CASRPPGSGANVLTF
TGTGCCAGCAGACCACCGGGATCTGGGGCCAACGTCCTGACTTTC
>17|TRBJ2-2|TRBV5-5|NA|NA
CASSLPPGHVDTGELFF
TGTGCCAGCAGCTTACCTCCGGGACACGTTGACACCGGGGAGCTGTTTTTT
>14|TRBJ1-6|TRBV6-5|NA|NA
CASSPNSYNSPLHF
TGTGCCAGCAGCCCCAACTCCTATAATTCACCCCTCCACTTT
>13|TRBJ2-7|TRBV9|TRBD2|NA
CASSAGVGYEQYF
TGTGCCAGCAGTGCGGGGGTTGGGTACGAGCAGTACTTC
>15|TRBJ1-2|TRBV23-1|NA|NA
CASSPPLDQPYGYTF
TGCGCCAGCAGTCCCCCACTTGACCAGCCGTATGGCTACACCTTC
>16|TRBJ2-7|TRBV4-1|TRBD1|once
CASSQTPGQVTYEQYF
TGCGCCAGCAGCCAAACCCCGGGACAGGTCACCTACGAGCAGTACTTC
>15|TRBJ1-1|TRBV5-1|NA|NA
CASSLVGGGITEAFF
TGCGCCAGCAGCTTGGTTGGGGGAGGTATAACTGAAGCTTTCTTT
>14|TRBJ1-2|TRBV4-1|TRBD1|NA
CASSQTTTGDGYTF
TGCGCCAGCAGCCAAACTACGACAGGGGATGGCTACACCTTC
>13|TRBJ1-1|TRBV2|NA|NA
CASRLNFGTEAFF
TGTGCCAGCAGGCTGAATTTTGGCACTGAAGCTTTCTTT
>14|TRBJ2-1|TRBV6-2/TRBV6-3|NA|NA
CASTETGAYNEQFF
TGTGCCAGCACCGAGACGGGAGCCTACAATGAGCAGTTCTTC
>15|TRBJ2-7|TRBV11-1|NA|NA
CASSPAGDPPYEQYF
TGTGCCAGCAGCCCTGCCGGGGACCCTCCCTACGAGCAGTACTTC
>14|TRBJ1-1|TRBV18|NA|NA
CASSPSQGYTEAFF
TGTGCCAGCTCACCATCGCAGGGCTACACTGAAGCTTTCTTT
>19|TRBJ2-2|TRBV23-1|TRBD1|NA
CASSLTTISGQAITGELFF
TGCGCCAGCAGTCTCACGACGATCTCGGGACAGGCGATCACCGGGGAGCTGTTTTTT
>15|TRBJ2-7|TRBV9|NA|NA
CASSESSGPSYEQYF
TGTGCCAGCAGCGAGTCTTCCGGGCCCTCCTACGAGCAGTACTTC
>16|TRBJ2-7|TRBV29-1|TRBD1|NA
CSVEEDVQGEPYEQYF
TGCAGCGTTGAAGAGGATGTTCAGGGGGAACCATACGAGCAGTACTTC
>14|TRBJ2-7|TRBV20-1|NA|NA
CSARGRDPGREQYF
TGCAGTGCTAGAGGGAGGGACCCCGGTCGCGAGCAGTACTTC
>14|TRBJ1-3|TRBV2|NA|NA
CASSGWGTGNTIYF
TGTGCCAGCAGTGGATGGGGAACTGGAAACACCATATATTTT
>17|TRBJ2-6|TRBV12-3/TRBV12-4|TRBD2|NA
CASSLAGPNSGANVLTF
TGTGCCAGCAGTCTAGCGGGTCCTAACTCTGGGGCCAACGTCCTGACTTTC
>17|TRBJ2-5|TRBV23-1|NA|NA
CASSQSKGREGQETQYF
TGCGCCAGCAGTCAATCGAAAGGCAGGGAAGGCCAAGAGACCCAGTACTTC
>15|TRBJ1-2|TRBV5-1|NA|NA
CASSLPGEANYGYTF
TGCGCCAGCAGCTTGCCGGGAGAGGCGAACTATGGCTACACCTTC
>13|TRBJ2-2|TRBV27|NA|NA
CASSRVGNGELFF
TGTGCCAGCAGTCGCGTGGGGAACGGGGAGCTGTTTTTT
>14|TRBJ1-2|TRBV5-4|NA|NA
CASSLLGGAYGYTF
TGTGCCAGCAGCCTCCTGGGAGGGGCCTATGGCTACACCTTC
>15|TRBJ2-1|TRBV4-1|TRBD2|once
CASSRGTSGDNEQFF
TGCGCCAGCAGCCGAGGGACTAGCGGTGACAATGAGCAGTTCTTC
>17|TRBJ2-7|TRBV3-1|TRBD1|NA
CASSQVDRDRNLYEQYF
TGTGCCAGCAGCCAAGTTGACCGGGACAGAAACCTCTACGAGCAGTACTTC